Below, one T cell receptor (beta chain) is given with its context. No antigen is known for it. No clone much larger than this one lies a single base away; base qualities are absent. The CDR3, from cysteine to phenylalanine, totals 14 residues. Kept here is only the CDR3 DNA, which spans 42 bases and is read in frame from base 1. In the germline V gene, CDR1 corresponds to SGHTA and CDR2 to FQGTGA. Trimming removed 2 bases from V and 6 bases from J, leaving 14 bases between the germline ends. This specimen comes from a study of cytomegalovirus exposure and HLA in healthy donors (dated by TCRdb to 2016 to 2017). Broadly, across the study: An earlier analysis of under 600 of the donors reported 250 to 350 Gb of sequence data and 120 million or so unique TCR beta sequences from some 180 million T cells. High-throughput TCR immunosequencing, statistical association of individual TCRs with disease status, and machine learning were combined to predict cytomegalovirus infection status. Every discovery cohort repertoire had been produced on one sequencing platform. Rather than using new phenotypic data, the later analysis identified candidate immune exposures from TCR beta sequences and from how often those sequences occurred across donors. In an earlier analysis of 550 to 700 of the donors, high-throughput TCR beta sequencing was used to judge whether each TCR beta V gene segment behaved as functional or pseudogenic. The number of donors typed differed by locus, with about 629-630 for A, B, C, DRB1 and DQB1, approximately 500 for DQA1, 606 for DPA1, and around 450 for DPB1. A later genetic analysis used genome-wide SNP genotypes for about 60% of the roughly 700 donors, treating that subset as a discovery cohort. Because of strong linkage in the cohort, roughly five DR-DQ haplotypes were treated as single units for association and clustering. An early release covering over 500 HLA-typed donors comprised approximately 290 gigabases of sequencing data and tens of millions of unique TCR sequences. The genetic ancestry cluster associated with self-reported Caucasian donors included 81% of the 398 genotyped donors. Donor age, sex, ethnicity and CMV serostatus were compiled alongside the repertoire data. Along with the approximately 700-subject first cohort, a separate validation cohort of over a hundred different subjects was used. The study used immunosequencing to profile the T cell repertoires of around 600 subjects and linked those repertoires to cytomegalovirus serostatus. The study aimed to test whether cataloging public T cell receptors could reveal signatures of past pathogen exposure. To study patterns of TCR occurrence, a later analysis re-analyzed previously published TCR beta repertoires from around 700 donors and added high-resolution HLA genotyping. HLA typing covered class I and class II loci at four-digit resolution. Across 398 genotyped donors of the cohort, an average of 235,054 unique TCR beta nucleotide sequences per donor were sequenced, and approximately 17% of those sequences were non-productive.

The cohort consisted of approximately 670 healthy bone marrow donors. At the time of sampling, every cohort member was nominally healthy, though immune exposures that went unrecorded were likely present. The donor was CMV seropositive and belonged to the group of around 300 seropositive cohort members. A peripheral blood sample was collected from each donor, and TCR beta sequencing was performed on peripheral blood mononuclear cells. Genomic DNA extraction from the blood cell samples was performed with the Qiagen DNeasy Blood Extraction Kit. The receptor library was made with the immunoSEQ multiplex PCR assay. A mixture of 60 forward primers for TCR Vbeta segments and 13 reverse primers for TCR Jbeta segments was used in the multiplex PCR. Amplification of the CDR3 region of rearranged TCR beta genes was performed with a multiplex PCR assay on genomic DNA. On the Illumina HiSeq System, the amplified TCR beta libraries were sequenced as 87-base-pair reads. The original methods were these. Across the 670 or so repertoires, a later analysis counted 60 million to 90 million unique TCR beta chains, roughly 11 million of which were shared by at least two donors. Raw reads were error-corrected and collapsed into unique sequences with a nearest-neighbor algorithm that merged closely related sequences to remove PCR and sequencing errors. To assign V, D and J gene segments, CDR3 sequences were aligned to IMGT reference sequences. For a sequence to be retained, a match of at least six nucleotides was required to both a V gene segment and a J gene segment. Rearrangements were called productive when the CDR3 lacked stop codons and stayed in frame with V and J; all others were non-productive. CDR3 was defined by IMGT convention, running from the second conserved V-encoded cysteine to the conserved J-encoded phenylalanine. The earlier analysis of about 620 of the donors excluded sequences that lacked an unambiguous match to a single V gene segment. In an earlier analysis of more than 500 of the donors, a V segment was called functional when productive rearrangements were above 56.7%, and segregating when the standard deviation between donors exceeded 5%. A statistical classification framework was built for diagnosing cytomegalovirus status from the catalog of TCR beta chain sequences. In a later analysis, TCR nucleotide sequences were compared against IMGT/GENE-DB human TR gene sequences so that V and J genes could be assigned. Using the TCRdist pipeline, a later analysis assigned CDR3 sequences along with most-parsimonious VDJ recombination scenarios. In a later analysis, each TCR beta chain was defined by its CDR3 amino acid sequence together with its V-gene family, and reads without a unique V-gene family were excluded. A later analysis removed several hundred highly shared, low-generation-probability nucleotide sequences to deal with suspected cross-contamination and a sequencing artifact. In a later analysis, a clonal expansion index for each public chain was calculated from normalized within-repertoire ranks of inferred template counts. In a later analysis, generation probabilities were computed using a VDJ recombination model fitted to out-of-frame rearrangements, and the results were checked against IGoR. A later analysis scored TCR-TCR, TCR-HLA and TCR-CMV co-occurrence with hypergeometric tests, applying a repertoire-size bias correction to TCR pairs. In a later analysis, false discovery rates were estimated by permuting HLA or CMV assignments 20 times. A later analysis grouped co-occurring TCRs with DBSCAN, adding TCRdist sequence similarity when clustering within HLA-allele-positive subsets. For co-occurrence clustering, repertoires with fewer than 30,000 or more than 120,000 public chains were excluded, along with four to six repertoires with anomalous nucleotide sharing. TCRdb mirrors the immuneACCESS table, restricted to in-frame sequences. Some clones are absent from its copies; in checked studies, under half trace to an unresolved V gene, and the reason for the others is unknown. The V and J calls and clone size come from that table; D and trimming were worked out from the DNA. The sample table records just under 95,000 clones; 77% of these occur just once. The top ten clonotypes cover 7.3% of the sample.

Study-wide conclusions, independent of this receptor: Linkage disequilibrium might explain the correlated functional status among segregating V segments, but an unknown experimental factor could not be excluded. Most TCR sequences were observed very rarely across donors, whereas some public TCRs were present in many individuals. According to the authors, the approach could potentially be generalized to other disease states and immunological phenotypes. In a later analysis, several top co-occurrence clusters were reported to appear linked to parvovirus B19, influenza, CMV and Epstein-Barr virus. In the study, about 150 TCR beta chains were listed as associated with cytomegalovirus. Strong co-occurrence of HLA alleles, especially DR and DQ, made assigning TCR associations to individual alleles difficult. A cluster of highly shared sequence variants was judged likely to be a technical artifact of the sequencing pipeline. In vitro tests confirmed that a few of the cytomegalovirus-associated TCR beta chains recognize cytomegalovirus antigens. Some IMGT-functional V segments, including TRBV6-2 and TRBV6-3, could not be distinguished by the 87-base-pair reads and were therefore excluded. Sequencing depth was assumed to be roughly uniform across donors in the presence/absence analyses, though that assumption may not hold. In a later analysis, the rate of TCR association differed among HLA loci, with DRB1 alleles having the most associated TCRs and HLA-C alleles having the fewest. In a later analysis, most CMV-associated TCR beta chains were found to appear HLA-restricted, with HLA associations seemingly driven largely by CMV exposure. At a false discovery rate of 0.05, a later analysis linked around 17,000 TCR beta sequences to specific HLA alleles. In a later analysis, HLA-associated TCR beta chains showed more clonal expansion and lower generation probabilities than non-associated chains that were equally common. In a later genetic analysis, a missense DCLRE1C variant was associated with V-gene and J-gene trimming of TCR beta chains, and the association was replicated in an independent cohort. The only immune exposure information available for the cohort was CMV serostatus. Cytomegalovirus status was reported to be diagnosed by the classifier with high specificity and sensitivity in both the original and validation cohorts. In this cohort, only TCR beta chains were sequenced, and detectable features were limited by the absence of alpha or paired-chain data. A further reported finding was that TCR beta sequences accurately predicted the HLA-A and HLA-B alleles for most subjects in the first cohort. Because counts were too low, about 18 rarely observed V segments, including chromosome 9 orphons, were excluded from the earlier analysis of 587 of the donors. In an earlier analysis of 587 of the donors, most TCR beta V segments appeared in productive rearrangements about 90% or about 30% of the time, broadly matching IMGT annotations. In a later genetic analysis, fewer N-insertions in productive TCRs were reported among donors in an Asian-associated ancestry cluster than the 666-donor mean. Because HLA typing was unavailable for some donors at each locus, only the typed subset was used in association tests.

The V and J segments used are TRBV7-3 and TRBJ2-7; D gene: possibly TRBD2, on 6 matching bases. The clonotype was recovered from a man between 50 and 59 years old in good health and CMV-seropositive. Sequences were obtained from PBMCs. CDR3 reads: CASSLGGVGGEQYF. The sequence in DNA is TGTGCCAGCAGCTTAGGAGGGGTCGGGGGCGAGCAGTACTTC.